This T cell receptor beta chain originates from a study of cytomegalovirus exposure and HLA in healthy donors. Study outcomes and limitations: The study flagged some 170 TCR beta chains as cytomegalovirus-associated. Later analysis found that TCR beta chains associated with HLA were more clonally expanded than other, equally common chains.

The sample holds one count of this clone. No antigen is known for it. A multiplex PCR was run with 60 Vbeta primers and 13 Jbeta primers. The table came from immunoSEQ multiplex PCR; TCRdb's copy has only in-frame clones and leaves some out. Of some 150,000 clones in the sample, about four fifths were seen once. Every donor was a healthy person donating bone marrow. The sample consisted of PBMCs. The source of this sequence is a woman in her 40s in good health and CMV-seronegative.

The CDR3 DNA sequence: TGTGCCAGCAGCGTAGGGACAGCTCACTACGAGCAGTACTTC. This codes for CASSVGTAHYEQYF. The chain links TRBV9 to TRBJ2-7, with D maybe TRBD1 (6 bases). Per germline, CDR1 SGDLS and CDR2 YYNGEE. V was clipped by 0 bases and J by 3 bases, with 10 bases between them. The CDR3 length is 14 residues.